This T cell receptor beta chain was retrieved from a study of blood T cell repertoires in COVID-19. Background on the study: Italy, Spain and the United States were the sources of the convalescent and acute COVID-19 samples.

Germline CDR1 and CDR2: MDHEN and SYDVKM. CDR3 length: 17 amino acids. V lost 7 bases and J lost 8; bases outside the gene matches: 18. Repertoires were generated with immunoSEQ multiplex PCR, while TCRdb's copy carries only in-frame clones and drops some. The sample includes about 240,000 clones, roughly four fifths seen only once; the top ten take 3.6%. Specimen: PBMCs or T cells enriched from blood (not recorded which). This chain connects TRBV28 to TRBJ2-1, with 9 bases identical to TRBD1. The receptor was isolated from a woman in her 40s who had been exposed to COVID-19. CDR3 loop: CASIRHTGGRGPDEQFF. CDR3 DNA: TGTGCCAGCATCCGGCACACAGGGGGCCGCGGCCCTGATGAGCAGTTCTTC.